The rows below give T cell receptor beta chains drawn from one sample of a study of blood T cell repertoires in COVID-19. Only in-frame clones appear in the TCRdb table, and some are missing; sequencing was by immunoSEQ multiplex PCR. The table shows about 130,000 clones, with around 81% occurring only once. Sequencing used peripheral blood. The receptors come from a man aged 30 to 45 with COVID-19, enrolled during active disease. CDR3s include the opening cysteine and the closing phenylalanine or tryptophan. A D gene is named only where the DNA matches it firmly. Only part of the rows carry a size: once, few, many, or a class if the clone is expanded.

V	J	D	size	CDR3	DNA
TRBV24-1	TRBJ2-3	TRBD2	.	CATSDSLAGGTSTDTQYF	TGTGCCACCAGTGATTCACTAGCGGGAGGAACTAGCACAGATACGCAGTATTTT
TRBV7-7	TRBJ2-3	.	.	CASSLGVASTDTQYF	TGTGCTAGCAGCTTAGGTGTGGCTAGCACAGATACGCAGTATTTT
TRBV12-3/TRBV12-4	TRBJ1-1	.	.	CASSPTENTEAFF	TGTGCCAGCAGTCCGACAGAGAACACTGAAGCTTTCTTT
TRBV6-5	TRBJ2-1	TRBD2	.	CASSYSGGRVYNEQFF	TGTGCCAGCAGTTACAGCGGGGGCCGAGTTTACAATGAGCAGTTCTTC
TRBV2	TRBJ2-1	TRBD1	.	CASSDRDSFYNEQFF	TGTGCCAGCAGTGACCGGGACAGCTTCTACAATGAGCAGTTCTTC
TRBV30	TRBJ1-1	.	.	CAWEITGWTSEAFF	TGTGCCTGGGAAATTACAGGGTGGACTTCTGAAGCTTTCTTT
TRBV2	TRBJ2-7	TRBD1	.	CASTITGDEQYF	TGTGCCAGCACCATTACAGGGGACGAGCAGTACTTC
TRBV6-5	TRBJ1-1	TRBD1	.	CASSPQGVDTEAFF	TGTGCCAGCTCCCCACAGGGGGTGGACACTGAAGCTTTCTTT
TRBV19	TRBJ2-1	TRBD1	.	CASSIRQGIYNEQFF	TGTGCCAGTAGTATTCGACAGGGGATATACAATGAGCAGTTCTTC
TRBV10-3	TRBJ2-1	TRBD1	.	CAISERDSGSNEQFF	TGTGCCATCAGTGAACGGGACAGCGGATCCAATGAGCAGTTCTTC
TRBV7-2	TRBJ1-1	.	.	CASSSGVDGVNTEAFF	TGTGCCAGCAGCTCAGGGGTGGATGGAGTGAACACTGAAGCTTTCTTT
TRBV29-1	TRBJ1-4	.	once	CSGWEGEKLFF	TGCAGCGGCTGGGAGGGGGAAAAACTGTTTTTT
TRBV9	TRBJ1-2	.	.	CASEGAGLGGYTF	TGTGCCAGCGAAGGGGCAGGATTAGGTGGCTACACCTTC
TRBV5-1	TRBJ1-5	.	.	CASSSVGSYSNQPQHF	TGCGCCAGCAGCTCTGTGGGTAGCTATAGCAATCAGCCCCAGCATTTT
TRBV7-9	TRBJ2-3	.	.	CASSSGGLADTQYF	TGTGCCAGCAGCTCTGGGGGCCTCGCAGATACGCAGTATTTT
TRBV30	TRBJ1-1	.	.	CAWSVLPRAGRMNTEAFF	TGTGCCTGGAGTGTTTTACCCCGGGCAGGGAGGATGAACACTGAAGCTTTCTTT
TRBV11-3	TRBJ2-5	.	.	CASSRQPAETQYF	TGTGCCAGCAGCAGACAGCCGGCTGAGACCCAGTACTTC
TRBV5-1	TRBJ1-2	.	.	CASSLRENYGYTF	TGCGCCAGCAGCCTCCGGGAGAACTATGGCTACACCTTC
TRBV4-1	TRBJ2-2	.	.	CASSQIIQGYGELFF	TGCGCCAGCAGCCAGATCATCCAGGGTTACGGGGAGCTGTTTTTT
TRBV19	TRBJ2-1	TRBD2	.	CASSARTSGSQYNEQFF	TGTGCCAGTAGTGCCAGGACTAGCGGGAGCCAGTACAATGAGCAGTTCTTC
TRBV3-1/TRBV3-2	TRBJ2-7	TRBD1	.	CASSRTGDNTYEQYF	TGTGCCAGCAGCCGAACAGGGGACAACACCTACGAGCAGTACTTC
TRBV9	TRBJ1-3	.	.	CASSVGLISGNTIYF	TGTGCCAGCAGCGTGGGGCTTATCTCTGGAAACACCATATATTTT
TRBV28	TRBJ2-7	TRBD1	.	CASSLKTGTGGYEQYF	TGTGCCAGCAGTCTGAAAACCGGGACAGGGGGCTACGAGCAGTACTTC
TRBV6-4	TRBJ1-1	.	.	CASDSGRTEAFF	TGTGCCAGCGATTCGGGGAGGACTGAAGCTTTCTTT
TRBV7-3	TRBJ1-3	TRBD1	.	CASSSGQGNTIYF	TGTGCCAGCAGCTCGGGACAGGGAAACACCATATATTTT
TRBV30	TRBJ1-2	.	.	CARAVGDGYTF	TGTGCCCGAGCGGTAGGCGATGGCTACACCTTC
TRBV2	TRBJ1-2	.	few	CASSEVGGRSYTF	TGTGCCAGCAGTGAAGTGGGAGGTCGTAGCTACACCTTC
TRBV30	TRBJ2-7	.	.	CAWTVAGVGEQYF	TGTGCCTGGACTGTGGCAGGGGTAGGCGAGCAGTACTTC
TRBV6-6	TRBJ2-5	.	.	CASSYSGRGLETQYF	TGTGCCAGCAGTTACTCGGGCAGGGGTTTAGAGACCCAGTACTTC
TRBV20-1	TRBJ1-5	.	.	CSASMGGLGNQPQHF	TGCAGTGCTAGTATGGGGGGGCTTGGCAATCAGCCCCAGCATTTT
TRBV6-5	TRBJ1-5	.	.	CASSQGHLSNQPQHF	TGTGCCAGCAGCCAGGGACATCTTAGCAATCAGCCCCAGCATTTT
TRBV3-1/TRBV3-2	TRBJ2-7	TRBD2	.	CASSQAGTSEYEQYF	TGTGCCAGCAGCCAAGCAGGGACTAGCGAGTACGAGCAGTACTTC
TRBV6-4	TRBJ2-1	TRBD2	.	CASSDGGGASYNEQFF	TGTGCCAGCAGTGATGGCGGGGGGGCCTCGTACAATGAGCAGTTCTTC
TRBV24-1	TRBJ1-4	TRBD1	.	CATSDESGTGDVTNEKLFF	TGTGCCACCAGTGATGAGTCCGGGACAGGGGATGTGACTAATGAAAAACTGTTTTTT